This T cell receptor beta chain was observed in a study of T-cell reconstitution after alpha-beta-depleted transplantation in children. Study results and limitations: The authors attributed T-cell counts and diversity one year after transplant mostly to newly produced T cells. Recipient T cells and thymic progenitors that survived were the source of the high TCRbeta diversity seen at day 60 in some patients. Several hundred expanded graft clones reportedly gave rise to the alpha-beta T cells present about two months after transplant.

Unique molecular identifiers were used to barcode this TCRbeta library. From the PCR reads, TCRdb called clonotypes with MiXCR, one entry per CDR3 protein. The repertoire consists of about 580,000 distinct CDR3 sequences, with more than 20% occurring once and the leading ten covering less than 15%. This clonotype was observed a few times. Its target is not known. V dropped 9 bases and J dropped 7; count of bases not matched to a gene: 7. Looked up from germline, CDR1 is KGHSH and CDR2 is LQKENI. This CDR3 has 12 amino acids. Specimen: PBMCs, mostly from graft donor cells, collected 360 days after TCRalphabeta/CD19-depleted stem cell transplant. The source is a boy under three years old who had a stem cell transplant for acute myeloid leukemia, so the T cells may come from the graft donor. The J gene is TRBJ2-7, the V gene TRBV18; 9 nucleotides line up with TRBD1. The CDR3 nucleotides read TGTGCCAGTTTACCGGGACAGGGAGAGCAGTACTTC. This sequence encodes CASLPGQGEQYF.